This TCR beta chain is from a study of long-term antiretroviral therapy in people with HIV. Study-level findings and limits: Blood, drawn from the mid-2000s to the late 2010s, may reflect older ART regimens.

As concerns this clone: Its antigen is not identified.

The CDR3 consists of 17 residues. V lost 0 bases, J lost 2 bases, and 4 bases stayed unmatched. Germline-derived CDR1 and CDR2 are SGHRS and YFSETQ. The libraries were made with immunoSEQ v3.0 at survey level. Measured with immunoSEQ multiplex PCR; TCRdb has only the in-frame clones, and not every one. The data show under 15,000 clones, 88% seen once. The sample was unsorted PBMCs, taken 2.1 years after starting antiretroviral therapy. The rearrangement joins TRBV5-1 to TRBJ2-3; 12 bases fit TRBD2. The sequence came from a woman in her thirties or forties with HIV. The CDR3, as DNA: TGCGCCAGCAGCTTGGGACTAGCGGGGGCCCACACAGATACGCAGTATTTT. Residues: CASSLGLAGAHTDTQYF.